Sequencing of this TCR beta chain was carried out in a study of cytomegalovirus exposure and HLA in healthy donors. Both 60 Vbeta primers and 13 Jbeta primers went into the PCR. Only in-frame clones appear in the TCRdb table, and some are missing; sequencing was by immunoSEQ multiplex PCR. The table shows more than 140,000 clones, with approximately 80% occurring only once. The origin of this receptor is a man younger than 40 in good health and CMV-seropositive. Sequencing was performed on PBMCs.

The CDR3 region is CASKASTNEKLFF. CDR3 nucleotide sequence: TGCGCCAGCAAAGCTTCAACTAATGAAAAACTGTTTTTT. The chain uses TRBV5-1 and TRBJ1-4; D is ambiguous. The V and J ends lost 6 bases and 0 bases respectively, with 6 bases between them. This CDR3 has 13 residues. Germline V CDR1 and CDR2: SGHRS, YFSETQ.